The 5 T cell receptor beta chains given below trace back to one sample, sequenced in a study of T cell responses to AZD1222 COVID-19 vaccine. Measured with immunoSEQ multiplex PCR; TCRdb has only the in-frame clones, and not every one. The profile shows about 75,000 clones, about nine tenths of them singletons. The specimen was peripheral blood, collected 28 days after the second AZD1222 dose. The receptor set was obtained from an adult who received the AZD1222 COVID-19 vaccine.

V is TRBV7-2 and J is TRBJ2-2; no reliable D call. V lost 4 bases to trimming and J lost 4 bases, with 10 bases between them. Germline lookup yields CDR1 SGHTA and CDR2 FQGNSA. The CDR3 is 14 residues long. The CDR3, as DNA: TGTGCCAGCAGCTCATCAGGATTCACCGGGGAGCTGTTTTTT. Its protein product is CASSSSGFTGELFF.

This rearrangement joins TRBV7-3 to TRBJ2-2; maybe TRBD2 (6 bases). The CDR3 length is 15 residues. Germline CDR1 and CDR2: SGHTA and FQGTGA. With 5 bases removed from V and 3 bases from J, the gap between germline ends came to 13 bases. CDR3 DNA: TGTGCCAGCAGCCCTCTGGGGACTTACACCGGGGAGCTGTTTTTT. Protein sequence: CASSPLGTYTGELFF.

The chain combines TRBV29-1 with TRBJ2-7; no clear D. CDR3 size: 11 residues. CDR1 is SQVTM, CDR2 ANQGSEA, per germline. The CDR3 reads CRRYCPYEQYF. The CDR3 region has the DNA TGCAGGCGGTACTGTCCCTACGAGCAGTACTTC.

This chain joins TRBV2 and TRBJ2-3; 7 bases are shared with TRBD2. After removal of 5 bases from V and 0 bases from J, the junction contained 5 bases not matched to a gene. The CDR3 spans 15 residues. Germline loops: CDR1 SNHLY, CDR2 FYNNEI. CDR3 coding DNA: TGTGCCAGCAGTCTCTCGCGGGGGAGCACAGATACGCAGTATTTT. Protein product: CASSLSRGSTDTQYF.

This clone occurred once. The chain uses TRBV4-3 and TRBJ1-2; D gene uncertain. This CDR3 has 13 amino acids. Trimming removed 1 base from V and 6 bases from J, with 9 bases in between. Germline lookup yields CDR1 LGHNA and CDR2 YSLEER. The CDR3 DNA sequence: TGCGCCAGCAGCCAAGCCAATGGGGATGGCTACACCTTC. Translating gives CASSQANGDGYTF.